This TCR beta chain was sequenced for a study of blood T cell repertoires in COVID-19. Sequencing used immunoSEQ multiplex PCR; TCRdb keeps in-frame clones, though not all of them. Here the sample spans some 110,000 clones, about 91% being singletons. The CDR3 is 14 residues long. Trimming removed 3 bases from V and 7 bases from J, with 13 bases in between. CDR1 is LNHNV and CDR2 is YYDKDF in the germline V gene (reference sequence). V and J are TRBV15 and TRBJ1-5, with D unclear. The sequence was obtained from a human donor in a cohort sampled during active COVID-19. The specimen was peripheral blood. In DNA, the CDR3 is TGTGCCACCAGCAGCCGGGCCGCGGGACAGCCCCAGCATTTT. Translation: CATSSRAAGQPQHF.